Listed here are 23 T cell receptor beta chains from one sample, sequenced in a study of Tregs in tolerant kidney transplant recipients. The data were produced by immunoSEQ multiplex PCR, yet TCRdb's version contains in-frame clones alone and is incomplete. The table lists 60,000 to 75,000 clones, 75% to 90% of them singletons. This specimen consisted of Tregs from blood, obtained before the transplant. The receptors here all came from a human donor who received a combined kidney and bone marrow transplant.

The sample holds one count of this clone. The germline gene is not matched at one end of the junction; a read error may be the cause. The chain uses TRBV28 and TRBJ2-2, with D unclear. The germline gives CDR1 MDHEN, CDR2 SYDVKM. The CDR3 loop spans 12 amino acids. The CDR3 DNA reads as TGTACCAGCAGTTTACGGAGCTGGGAGCTGTTTTTT. Encoded protein: CTSSLRSWELFF.

This clone was counted once. The chain couples TRBV6-1 to TRBJ1-1; 7 bases are a match to TRBD1. Germline V gene sequence: CDR1 MNHNS, CDR2 SASEGT. The CDR3 runs to 11 residues. The junction had 4 bases not matched to a gene; V was cut back by 8 bases and J by 7 bases. The CDR3 is CASEGADEAFF. The CDR3 nucleotides read TGTGCCAGCGAGGGGGCCGATGAAGCTTTCTTT.

The chain carries TRBV9 and TRBJ2-7; tentatively, D is TRBD2 (5 bases). Trimming removed 0 bases at V and 6 bases at J, with 7 bases between. The CDR3 runs to 12 residues. Germline-derived CDR1 and CDR2 are SGDLS and YYNGEE. This CDR3 is CASSVARGEQYF. Written as DNA, the CDR3 is TGTGCCAGCAGCGTAGCCCGGGGCGAGCAGTACTTC. Full variable domain (remainder filled in from reference TRBV9 and TRBJ2-7): DSGVTQTPKHLITATGQRVTLRCSPRSGDLSVYWYQQSLDQGLQFLIQYYNGEERAKGNILERFSAQQFPDLHSELNLSSLELGDSALYFCASSVARGEQYFGPGTRLTVT.

The gene calls are TRBV5-1 and TRBJ2-5; 8 bases line up with TRBD2. The CDR3 runs to 13 residues. Germline-derived CDR1 and CDR2 are SGHRS and YFSETQ. Trimming cost V 4 bases and J 4 bases; bases outside gene matches: 3. The CDR3 loop is CASSPGGGETQYF. CDR3 nucleotide sequence: TGCGCCAGCAGCCCGGGGGGGGGAGAGACCCAGTACTTC.

This chain links TRBV7-9 with TRBJ1-4; D is unresolved. Trimming left V 1 base short and J 5 bases short, with 5 bases between. The CDR3 loop spans 13 amino acids. CDR1 is SEHNR, CDR2 FQNEAQ, per germline (reference sequence). CDR3 protein: CASSLGVNEKLFF. CDR3 DNA sequence: TGTGCCAGCAGCTTAGGGGTCAATGAAAAACTGTTTTTT.

This chain uses TRBV5-4 with TRBJ2-1, with D possibly being TRBD1 (6 bases). Deletions cut 3 bases from V and 7 bases from J, with 14 bases between. This CDR3 has 14 amino acids. Germline V gene sequence: CDR1 SGHNT, CDR2 YYREEE (reference sequence). CDR3 DNA sequence: TGTGCCAGCAGCTCCCCCACAGGGCTGAATGAGCAGTTCTTC. Its protein is CASSSPTGLNEQFF.

The chain employs TRBV29-1 and TRBJ1-2, with D unclear. Per germline, CDR1 SQVTM and CDR2 ANQGSEA. The CDR3 runs 11 residues. V gave up 3 bases and J gave up 4 bases, with 6 bases separating them. As DNA, the CDR3 is TGCAGCGTTGACGAAGCCTATGGCTACACCTTC. Translation gives CSVDEAYGYTF.

This clone appeared once. This chain joins TRBV28 and TRBJ1-2, with 10 bases identical to TRBD1. With V trimmed by 6 bases and J by 4 bases, 5 bases remained unmatched. Germline V gene lookup returns CDR1 MDHEN and CDR2 SYDVKM. This CDR3 comprises 14 residues. In DNA, the CDR3 is TGTGCCAGCAGCCGGACAGGGGGGGGCTATGGCTACACCTTC. Translation gives CASSRTGGGYGYTF.

This clone was seen once. The J gene is TRBJ2-5, the V gene TRBV11-2, with D hard to call. Germline V gene sequence: CDR1 SGHAT, CDR2 FQNNGV. Trimming cost V 5 bases and J 5 bases, with 6 bases left between them. The CDR3 is 11 amino acids. The CDR3 sequence: CASSPQETQYF. As DNA, the CDR3 is TGTGCCAGCAGCCCACAGGAGACCCAGTACTTC.

The rearrangement links TRBV10-1 to TRBJ2-2; D is possibly TRBD1 (5 bases). CDR3 length: 15 residues. Germline V gene lookup returns CDR1 WNHNN and CDR2 SYGVQD (reference sequence). V was trimmed by 3 bases and J by 5 bases, leaving 13 bases between them. The CDR3, as DNA: TGCGCCAGCAGTGATCGAACAAGGGGAACCGGGGAGCTGTTTTTT. Translation gives CASSDRTRGTGELFF.

This clone has only a few counts. The genes are TRBV9 and TRBJ2-7, with TRBD2 matching 10 bases. Germline-derived CDR1 and CDR2 are SGDLS and YYNGEE. This CDR3 spans 13 amino acids. V trimming: 8 bases; J trimming: 5 bases; junction bases outside the gene matches: 7. The CDR3 spells CARGVLAGDEQYF. CDR3 DNA: TGTGCCAGGGGGGTGCTAGCGGGAGACGAGCAGTACTTC.

The gene calls are TRBV5-1 and TRBJ1-1; D not certain. Looked up from germline, CDR1 is SGHRS and CDR2 is YFSETQ. The CDR3 is 13 residues long. V was shortened by 2 bases and J by 2 bases, with 7 bases between the two germline ends. CDR3 nucleotide sequence: TGCGCCAGCAGCTTAGTCACCAACACTGAAGCTTTCTTT. Translated: CASSLVTNTEAFF.

The chain joins TRBV5-1 to TRBJ1-2; tentative D call: TRBD1 (6 bases). CDR1 and CDR2 (germline): SGHRS, YFSETQ. The V gene lost 0 bases and the J gene lost 4 bases, with 13 bases spanning the gap. There are 15 residues in the CDR3. CDR3 region: CASSLGSGAPYGYTF. CDR3 sequence (DNA): TGCGCCAGCAGCTTGGGTTCAGGGGCCCCCTATGGCTACACCTTC. The full variable domain, completed using reference TRBV5-1 and TRBJ1-2, is KAGVTQTPRYLIKTRGQQVTLSCSPISGHRSVSWYQQTPGQGLQFLFEYFSETQRNKGNFPGRFSGRQFSNSRSEMNVSTLELGDSALYLCASSLGSGAPYGYTFGSGTRLTVV.

The genes are TRBV5-1 and TRBJ2-5, with D perhaps TRBD2 (5 bases). Germline values: CDR1 SGHRS, CDR2 YFSETQ. The germline V and J ends were trimmed by 5 bases and 0 bases, with 11 bases remaining between them. The CDR3 is made up of 14 amino acids. CDR3 in DNA: TGCGCCAGCAGACGGTCAGCGGACCAAGAGACCCAGTACTTC. It is translated as CASRRSADQETQYF.

The rearrangement links TRBV6-5 to TRBJ2-7, with 9 bases fitting TRBD1. Per germline, CDR1 MNHEY and CDR2 SVGAGI. There are 16 residues in the CDR3. The J segment lost 4 bases and the V segment lost 2 bases, leaving 9 bases of the junction unmatched. CDR3 amino acids: CASSYLGTGRNYEQYF. DNA of the CDR3: TGTGCCAGCAGTTACCTAGGGACAGGGCGAAATTACGAGCAGTACTTC.

The V gene is TRBV5-1, the J gene TRBJ2-3; D is unresolved. V lost 5 bases and J 2 bases, leaving 12 bases between the germline ends. In germline, CDR1 is SGHRS, CDR2 YFSETQ. This CDR3 has 14 residues. The CDR3 nucleotides are TGCGCCAGCAGATCGATCCCTAACACAGATACGCAGTATTTT. Residues: CASRSIPNTDTQYF.

The chain links TRBV28 to TRBJ1-2; perhaps TRBD1 as D (5 bases). CDR3 length: 14 residues. Germline CDR1 and CDR2: MDHEN and SYDVKM. Trimming pared 4 bases from V and 5 bases from J, leaving 14 bases between. The CDR3 bases are TGTGCCAGCAGTTCCCCGGCAGGGTGGTATGGCTACACCTTC. Amino acid sequence: CASSSPAGWYGYTF.

The J gene is TRBJ1-2, the V gene TRBV2; no firm D call. CDR3 size: 13 residues. CDR1 and CDR2 (germline): SNHLY, FYNNEI. Trimming removed 2 bases from V and 3 bases from J, with 7 bases in between. The chain's CDR3 is CASSELHDYGYTF. In DNA form, the CDR3 reads TGTGCCAGCAGTGAATTGCACGACTATGGCTACACCTTC.

This clone has a single count. The rearrangement links TRBV28 to TRBJ2-3; the D gene is possibly TRBD2 (6 bases). Germline CDR1 MDHEN, CDR2 SYDVKM. The V end was cut by 3 bases, the J end by 3 bases, with 16 bases between. The CDR3 consists of 16 residues. This CDR3 reads CASSLSGRYSTDTQYF. The DNA of the CDR3 is TGTGCCAGCAGTTTGTCGGGGAGGTATTCGACAGATACGCAGTATTTT.

This clone appeared a single time. The chain uses TRBV6-5 and TRBJ1-4, with D possibly being TRBD1 (5 bases). Trimming stripped 6 bases from V and 6 bases from J, with 14 bases between. CDR1 is MNHEY and CDR2 is SVGAGI in the germline V gene. CDR3 length equals 14 residues. The CDR3, as DNA: TGTGCCAGCAGGGAGCTGGGGGGACATGAAAAACTGTTTTTT. It is translated as CASRELGGHEKLFF.

The genes are TRBV7-2 and TRBJ1-2, with 7 bases that match TRBD1. This CDR3 has 14 residues. CDR1 and CDR2 from the germline V gene are SGHTA and FQGNSA. V shed 3 bases, J shed 1 base, and the junction held 2 bases outside the gene matches. The DNA of the CDR3 is TGTGCCAGCAGCTTGGGGACAGTTAACTATGGCTACACCTTC. Translation: CASSLGTVNYGYTF.

The chain joins TRBV9 to TRBJ2-1; D remains unclear. CDR1 is SGDLS and CDR2 is YYNGEE in the germline V gene. V lost 0 bases and J lost 9, with 7 bases in between. This CDR3 is 12 amino acids long. The CDR3 is CASSVGVGEQFF. Here the CDR3 DNA reads TGTGCCAGCAGCGTAGGTGTGGGTGAGCAGTTCTTC.

The chain recombines TRBV27 with TRBJ2-1, with 15 bases that match TRBD2. The germline V gene has CDR1 MNHEY and CDR2 SMNVEV (reference sequence). The CDR3 has 17 residues. The V and J ends lost 5 bases and 9 bases, in that order; junction bases with no gene match: 11. The CDR3 DNA reads TGTGCCAGCAGTCCTCATCTGGGACTAGCGGGAGGAGGTGAGCAGTTCTTC. Translating gives CASSPHLGLAGGGEQFF.